Each of the 3 T cell receptor beta chains below was sequenced from the same sample in a study of T cell clonotyping in hematopoietic cell transplantation. The protocol was immunoSEQ multiplex PCR, while the TCRdb copy is restricted to in-frame clones and leaves out a portion. The sample shows 15,000 to 20,000 clones, around 90% of them seen only once. Input material: peripheral blood mononuclear cells. The source is a middle-aged man in good health. Some clones in this sample may be carry-over from other donors' samples.

The CDR3 protein is CASPQTGVNYGYTF. Here the CDR3 DNA reads TGTGCCAGCCCACAAACAGGAGTAAACTATGGCTACACCTTC. The V and J genes are TRBV7-2 and TRBJ1-2; D perhaps matches TRBD1 (5 bases). The V gene's germline CDR1 is SGHTA and CDR2 FQGNSA. Deletions cut 8 bases from V and 2 bases from J, with 15 bases between. The CDR3 sequence is 14 residues long.

Only one count was recorded for this clone. The chain combines TRBV30 with TRBJ1-1, with a weak D call TRBD1 (5 bases). The CDR3 is 12 amino acids. Germline V lookup: CDR1 GTSNPN, CDR2 SVGIG (reference sequence). The V end lost 4 bases, the J end lost 4 bases, and 10 bases lay between the germline ends. CDR3 sequence reads: CAWTGRFTEAFF. The CDR3 coding sequence is TGTGCCTGGACAGGGAGGTTCACTGAAGCTTTCTTT.

The V gene is TRBV6-1, the J gene TRBJ2-5; maybe TRBD2 (5 bases). The CDR3 is 13 residues long. Germline-derived CDR1 and CDR2 are MNHNS and SASEGT. The germline V and J ends were trimmed by 7 bases and 3 bases, with 12 bases remaining between them. Here the CDR3 DNA reads TGTGCCAGCAATGGAGGCCCCAAAGAGACCCAGTACTTC. It translates to CASNGGPKETQYF.